This T cell receptor (beta chain) was sequenced during a study of tumor-infiltrating lymphocytes in primary liver carcinoma. The researchers produced TCR beta cDNA from around 500 ng total RNA with a constant-region primer. Library construction for TCR beta comprised three nested multiplex PCR rounds performed with slightly modified ARM-PCR. It was with TRBV1-TRBV30 forward primers and a C-beta reverse primer that the first two PCR rounds were run, at approximately 10 cycles each. A single record per CDR3 protein comes from TCRdb applying MiXCR to the multiplex PCR reads. The sample includes 180,000 or so distinct CDR3 sequences, around 60% of them seen just once. The CDR3 runs to 11 residues. The V end was cut by 6 bases, the J end by 15 bases, with 15 bases between. Germline values: CDR1 MNHNS, CDR2 SASEGT. Unsorted whole blood supplied the blood RNA, and germline DNA was isolated too. What was collected before surgery was 4 to 5 milliliters of peripheral blood.

Study-wide results and caveats: Tumor region pairs overlapped more than did tumor-adjacent and tumor-blood pairs.

This clonotype was seen a handful of times. Its specificity is unknown. J is TRBJ2-1 and V is TRBV6-1, with D possibly being TRBD2 (6 bases). Sequenced material: peripheral blood. The sequence was collected from a middle-aged man with primary liver carcinoma and hepatitis B virus infection. CDR3 region: CASSLEGLRFF. The CDR3 DNA follows: TGTGCCAGCAGCCTCGAGGGACTCCGGTTCTTC.